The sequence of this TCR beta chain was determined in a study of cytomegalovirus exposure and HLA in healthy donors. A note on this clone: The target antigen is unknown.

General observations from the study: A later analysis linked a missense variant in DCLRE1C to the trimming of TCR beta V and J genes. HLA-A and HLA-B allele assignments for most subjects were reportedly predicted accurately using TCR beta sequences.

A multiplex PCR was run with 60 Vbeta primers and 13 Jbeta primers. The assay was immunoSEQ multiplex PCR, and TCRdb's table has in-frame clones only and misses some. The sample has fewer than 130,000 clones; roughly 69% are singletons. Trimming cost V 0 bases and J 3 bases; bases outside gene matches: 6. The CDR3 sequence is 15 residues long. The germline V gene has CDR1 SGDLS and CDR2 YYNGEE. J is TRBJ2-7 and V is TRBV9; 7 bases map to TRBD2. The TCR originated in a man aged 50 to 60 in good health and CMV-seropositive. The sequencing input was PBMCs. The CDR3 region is CASSVGGSGYYEQYF. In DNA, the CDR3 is TGTGCCAGCAGCGTAGGAGGTAGCGGGTACTACGAGCAGTACTTC. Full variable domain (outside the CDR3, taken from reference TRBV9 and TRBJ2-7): DSGVTQTPKHLITATGQRVTLRCSPRSGDLSVYWYQQSLDQGLQFLIQYYNGEERAKGNILERFSAQQFPDLHSELNLSSLELGDSALYFCASSVGGSGYYEQYFGPGTRLTVT.